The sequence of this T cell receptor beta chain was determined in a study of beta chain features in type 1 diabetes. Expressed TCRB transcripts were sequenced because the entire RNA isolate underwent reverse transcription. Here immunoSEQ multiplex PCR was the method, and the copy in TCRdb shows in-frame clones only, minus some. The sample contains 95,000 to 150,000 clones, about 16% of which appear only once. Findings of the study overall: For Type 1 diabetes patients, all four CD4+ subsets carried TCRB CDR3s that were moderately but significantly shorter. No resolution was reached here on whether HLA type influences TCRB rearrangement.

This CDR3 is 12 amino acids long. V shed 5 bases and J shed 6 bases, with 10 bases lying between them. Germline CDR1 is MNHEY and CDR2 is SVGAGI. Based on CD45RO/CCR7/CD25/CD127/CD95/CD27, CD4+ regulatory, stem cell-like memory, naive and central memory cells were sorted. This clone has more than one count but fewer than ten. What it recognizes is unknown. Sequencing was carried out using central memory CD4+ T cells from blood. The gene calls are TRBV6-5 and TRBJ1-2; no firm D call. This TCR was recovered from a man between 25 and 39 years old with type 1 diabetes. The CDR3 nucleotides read TGTGCCAGCAGTCGAGACAATCATGGCTACACCTTC. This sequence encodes CASSRDNHGYTF.